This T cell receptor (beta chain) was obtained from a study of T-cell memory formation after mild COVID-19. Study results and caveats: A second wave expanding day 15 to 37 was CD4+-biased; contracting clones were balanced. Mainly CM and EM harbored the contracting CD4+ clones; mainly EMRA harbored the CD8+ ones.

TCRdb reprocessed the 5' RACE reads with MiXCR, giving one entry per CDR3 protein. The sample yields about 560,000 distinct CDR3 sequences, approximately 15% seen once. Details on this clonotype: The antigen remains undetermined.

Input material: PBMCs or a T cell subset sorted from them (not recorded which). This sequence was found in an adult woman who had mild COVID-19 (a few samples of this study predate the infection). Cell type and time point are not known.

The CDR3 DNA reads TGTGCCAGCAGTTCAGAAAGCAGGGGCCGCGAGACCCAGTACTTC. Translated, it gives CASSSESRGRETQYF. The rearrangement uses TRBV27 and TRBJ2-5; D perhaps matches TRBD1 (6 bases). CDR3 size: 15 residues. The ends were cut back, 4 bases at V and 5 bases at J, with 17 bases in the middle. Per the germline V gene, CDR1 is MNHEY and CDR2 is SMNVEV (reference sequence).